Shown below are 18 T cell receptor beta chains from a single sample sequenced in a study of T cell changes during pregnancy in multiple sclerosis. Method: immunoSEQ multiplex PCR; TCRdb's copy keeps in-frame clones and lacks some. The table has around 60,000 clones, 88% seen once. Specimen: peripheral blood, collected in the first trimester of pregnancy. The receptors originated from a female donor with multiple sclerosis, enrolled in a pregnancy study.

This clone has only one observation. This chain links TRBV4-1 with TRBJ2-1, with 11 bases aligning to TRBD2. Germline values: CDR1 MGHRA, CDR2 YSYEKL. Trimming removed 0 bases from V and 5 bases from J; junction bases left unmatched: 9. This CDR3 has 18 residues. CDR3 region: CASSQERVLAGDHNEQFF. In nucleotides, the CDR3 is TGCGCCAGCAGCCAAGAGAGGGTACTAGCGGGAGACCACAATGAGCAGTTCTTC.

The rearrangement links TRBV28 to TRBJ2-2; tentative D call: TRBD2 (5 bases). This CDR3 has 12 residues. Germline V CDR1 and CDR2: MDHEN, SYDVKM. V lost 7 bases to trimming and J lost 6 bases, with 9 bases between them. CDR3 nucleotide sequence: TGTGCCAGCACTAGCTCAGCCGGGGAGCTGTTTTTT. It yields the protein CASTSSAGELFF.

The CDR3 DNA reads as TGTGCCACCAGTAACCCCGGGACAGGCGTAAGCTCCTACGAGCAGTACTTC. It translates to CATSNPGTGVSSYEQYF. The chain joins TRBV15 to TRBJ2-7, with 8 bases fitting TRBD1. This CDR3 is built from 17 residues. Trimming at V came to 6 bases and at J to 0 bases, leaving 13 bases not matched to a gene. The germline gives CDR1 LNHNV, CDR2 YYDKDF (reference sequence).

The rearrangement joins TRBV6-5 to TRBJ1-5; D might be TRBD1 (5 bases). Germline CDR1 MNHEY, CDR2 SVGAGI. The CDR3 totals 15 residues. The germline V and J ends were trimmed by 2 bases and 1 base, with 9 bases remaining between them. The CDR3 DNA reads TGTGCCAGCAGTTACGACAGAATGAGCAATCAGCCCCAGCATTTT. Protein: CASSYDRMSNQPQHF.

The J gene is TRBJ2-1, the V gene TRBV20-1; tentative D call: TRBD2 (6 bases). Trimming removed 1 base at V and 9 bases at J, with 7 bases between. Germline V CDR1 and CDR2: DFQATT, SNEGSKA (reference sequence). The length of the CDR3 is 11 residues. The DNA for the CDR3 is TGCAGTGCTAGAGGGGGGGTTGAGCAGTTCTTC. Protein sequence: CSARGGVEQFF.

V is TRBV7-2 and J is TRBJ2-7; D might be TRBD1 (6 bases). Trimming pared 2 bases from V and 3 bases from J, leaving 14 bases between. Per germline, CDR1 SGHTA and CDR2 FQGNSA. This CDR3 is built from 15 residues. DNA for the CDR3: TGTGCCAGCAGCTTATCACAGGGTATTTTCTACGAGCAGTACTTC. This encodes CASSLSQGIFYEQYF.

The genes are TRBV27 and TRBJ1-2; TRBD1 might be the D (5 bases). The ends were cut back, 3 bases at V and 4 bases at J, with 21 bases in the middle. The V gene's germline CDR1 is MNHEY and CDR2 SMNVEV (reference sequence). This CDR3 is 17 amino acids long. The CDR3 region is CASSFLDSSYKSYGYTF. In DNA form, the CDR3 reads TGTGCCAGCAGTTTCCTTGACAGTTCCTATAAGTCCTATGGCTACACCTTC.

The chain recombines TRBV28 with TRBJ2-1, with 15 bases identical to TRBD2. The CDR3 is made up of 15 amino acids. Germline V gives CDR1 MDHEN, CDR2 SYDVKM. The V segment lost 7 bases and the J segment 9 bases; nucleotides outside the gene matches: 7. CDR3 bases: TGTGCCAGCACCGGGACTAGCGGGGGGACCATTGAGCAGTTCTTC. Translated: CASTGTSGGTIEQFF.

For the CDR3, the DNA is TGTGCCAGCAGCTTCGGAGTGGACACTGAAGCTTTCTTT. Amino acids: CASSFGVDTEAFF. J is TRBJ1-1 and V is TRBV7-9; no clear D. Trimming removed 3 bases at V and 3 bases at J, with 8 bases between. The germline V gene encodes CDR1 SEHNR and CDR2 FQNEAQ (reference sequence). The CDR3 runs to 13 residues.

This clone appeared once. The chain employs TRBV5-1 and TRBJ2-1, with 9 bases that match TRBD1. After removal of 2 bases from V and 5 bases from J, the junction contained 5 bases not matched to a gene. The CDR3 extends over 15 amino acids. CDR1 is SGHRS and CDR2 is YFSETQ in the germline V gene. The CDR3 spells CASSFSQGADNEQFF. CDR3 sequence (DNA): TGCGCCAGCAGCTTTTCACAGGGGGCAGACAATGAGCAGTTCTTC.

V gene TRBV28 combines with J gene TRBJ1-2; the match to TRBD1 covers 9 bases. CDR3 length: 15 residues. Per the germline V gene, CDR1 is MDHEN and CDR2 is SYDVKM. With V trimmed by 6 bases and J by 4 bases, 9 bases remained unmatched. CDR3 DNA: TGTGCCAGCAGGACCGGACAGGGGCCCCTCTATGGCTACACCTTC. Translated, it gives CASRTGQGPLYGYTF.

This rearrangement joins TRBV7-9 to TRBJ2-6, with D hard to call. Trimming stripped 6 bases from V and 4 bases from J, with 13 bases between. This CDR3 is 15 amino acids long. Per the germline V gene, CDR1 is SEHNR and CDR2 is FQNEAQ (reference sequence). The CDR3 coding sequence is TGTGCCAGCAGTTTCGCACAGTCCGGGGCCAACGTCCTGACTTTC. Its protein product is CASSFAQSGANVLTF.

This clone was recorded a few times. The chain recombines TRBV19 with TRBJ1-4, with D unresolved. V dropped 3 bases and J dropped 7 bases, with 3 bases sitting between them. The CDR3 has 11 amino acids. Germline CDR1 reads LNHDA; CDR2 reads SQIVND (reference sequence). The CDR3 DNA is TGTGCCAGTAGTATGAGTGAAAAACTGTTTTTT. It is translated as CASSMSEKLFF.

V usage is TRBV9 and J usage is TRBJ1-4, with D unresolved. The CDR3 has 15 residues. Trimming pared 4 bases from V and 3 bases from J, leaving 13 bases between. The germline V gene has CDR1 SGDLS and CDR2 YYNGEE. In nucleotides, the CDR3 is TGTGCCAGCAGCCCAGGCATCCGAGCTAATGAAAAACTGTTTTTT. It translates to CASSPGIRANEKLFF.

This chain links TRBV30 with TRBJ2-7; TRBD1 agrees at 7 bases. This CDR3 is built from 13 residues. J was trimmed by 3 bases and V by 0 bases; bases with no gene match: 2. CDR1 is GTSNPN and CDR2 is SVGIG in the germline V gene (reference sequence). CDR3 region: CAWSVGDSYEQYF. CDR3 DNA sequence: TGTGCCTGGAGTGTGGGGGACAGCTACGAGCAGTACTTC.

This chain links TRBV28 with TRBJ1-1; TRBD1 might be the D (5 bases). V dropped 6 bases and J dropped 6 bases, with 14 bases sitting between them. Germline-derived CDR1 and CDR2 are MDHEN and SYDVKM. The CDR3 consists of 13 residues. CDR3 protein: CASRDPGVPEAFF. For the CDR3, the DNA is TGTGCCAGCAGGGACCCGGGGGTACCTGAAGCTTTCTTT.

The gene calls are TRBV25-1 and TRBJ2-2, with TRBD2 matching 7 bases. Germline V gene sequence: CDR1 MGHDK, CDR2 SYGVNS. J was trimmed by 1 base and V by 3 bases; bases with no gene match: 11. CDR3 length equals 18 residues. This CDR3 reads CASSDSPGGGKNTGELFF. The CDR3 DNA follows: TGTGCCAGCAGTGACTCCCCTGGCGGGGGTAAGAACACCGGGGAGCTGTTTTTT.

This chain joins TRBV5-1 and TRBJ2-1; 8 bases are shared with TRBD1. Germline lookup yields CDR1 SGHRS and CDR2 YFSETQ. The CDR3 loop spans 15 amino acids. The junction had 10 bases not matched to a gene; V was cut back by 4 bases and J by 7 bases. In DNA, the CDR3 is TGCGCCAGCAGCCTCACGGACAGGGAAGGGAATGAGCAGTTCTTC. Amino acid sequence: CASSLTDREGNEQFF.